The 9 T cell receptor beta chains given below trace back to one sample, sequenced in a study of tumor and adjacent non-tumor tissue in lung cancer. A modified ARM-PCR protocol with three rounds of nested PCR amplified TCRbeta. From the multiplex PCR reads, TCRdb called clonotypes with MiXCR, one entry per CDR3 protein. The data contain 200,000 or so distinct CDR3 sequences, 70% to 75% of them singletons. This sample's RNA came from whole unsorted tissue. The sequenced sample was lung tumor tissue. These receptors originate from a man between 60 and 75 years old with non-small cell lung cancer.

J is TRBJ2-7 and V is TRBV28; TRBD1 aligns across 8 bases. Germline CDR1 and CDR2: MDHEN and SYDVKM. Trimming cost V 3 bases and J 5 bases; bases outside gene matches: 9. The CDR3 loop spans 15 amino acids. The CDR3 sequence: CASSLGGTGSNEQYF. The CDR3 DNA reads TGTGCCAGCAGTTTGGGCGGGACAGGATCAAACGAGCAGTACTTC.

The table lists this clonotype with a few counts. This chain uses TRBV12-3 or TRBV12-4 with TRBJ2-1, with 12 bases fitting TRBD2. V lost 5 bases to trimming and J lost 8 bases; unmatched junction nucleotides: 10. This CDR3 is 16 amino acids long. CDR3 amino acids: CASSPRTSGILDEQFF. DNA of the CDR3: TGTGCCAGCAGTCCGAGGACTAGCGGGATTCTGGATGAGCAGTTCTTC.

The chain uses TRBV11-2 and TRBJ1-1; 8 bases agree with TRBD1. CDR1 is SGHAT, CDR2 FQNNGV, per germline. The CDR3 is 16 amino acids. This chain's CDR3 is CVRSPSRGPLRGEAFF. Written as DNA, the CDR3 is TGTGTCAGAAGCCCCTCCAGGGGGCCATTGAGGGGTGAAGCTTTCTTT.

J is TRBJ1-6 and V is TRBV12-3 or TRBV12-4; D ambiguous. CDR3 length: 14 residues. V lost 4 bases, J lost 9 bases, and 13 bases lay in between. CDR3 region: CASSYWGQGSPLHF. The CDR3 nucleotides are TGTGCCAGCAGTTACTGGGGTCAAGGTTCACCCCTCCACTTT.

This chain links TRBV11-2 with TRBJ2-7; 7 bases match TRBD1. Germline trimming cut 1 base from V and 7 bases from J; bases unmatched to any gene: 13. There are 16 residues in the CDR3. The germline V gene has CDR1 SGHAT and CDR2 FQNNGV. In nucleotides, the CDR3 is TGTGCCAGCAGCTTAGCAACCGGGACAGAGTGGAATGAGCAGTACTTC. Its protein product is CASSLATGTEWNEQYF.

In this sample, this clonotype turned up once. One end of the junction varies from germline; a read error may be responsible. The chain has TRBV10-3 and TRBJ1-2, with D possibly matching TRBD1 (5 bases). Germline lookup yields CDR1 ENHRY and CDR2 SYGVKD. This CDR3 contains 12 residues. The CDR3 coding sequence is TGCGCCATCAGTGGAGGGGACGATGGCTACACCTTC. Protein sequence: CAISGGDDGYTF.

On this clonotype itself: The junction departs from germline at one end; a sequencing error may be responsible. V and J are TRBV5-4 and TRBJ2-2, with 7 bases identical to TRBD1. The CDR3 contains 16 residues. Per the germline V gene, CDR1 is SGHNT and CDR2 is YYREEE (reference sequence). Written as DNA, the CDR3 is TGTGCCAGCAGCCGTGGAGAGACAGGGAACACCAGGGAGCTGTTTTTT. It translates to CASSRGETGNTRELFF.

V usage is TRBV6-1 and J usage is TRBJ2-1; 10 bases are a match to TRBD2. V trimming: 7 bases; J trimming: 8 bases; junction bases outside the gene matches: 17. Germline V gives CDR1 MNHNS, CDR2 SASEGT. The CDR3 contains 17 residues. The CDR3 nucleotides are TGTGCCAGCATCCCCCGGGGAACTAGCGGGGCCTGGTATGAGCAGTTCTTC. Translation gives CASIPRGTSGAWYEQFF.

For this clonotype: One junction end disagrees with the germline gene, perhaps due to a read error. Here the CDR3 reads CVSSSGTAFYEQYF. For the CDR3, the DNA is TGTGTCAGCAGTTCAGGGACAGCCTTTTACGAGCAGTACTTC. The V and J genes are TRBV6-5 and TRBJ2-7, with 7 bases identical to TRBD1. CDR1 and CDR2 from the germline V gene are MNHEY and SVGAGI. The CDR3 is 14 amino acids.